A single sample is the source of the 5 T cell receptor beta chains below, sequenced in a study of OX40 agonist ivuxolimab in advanced cancers. The library was made by the immunoSEQ multiplex PCR assay. As stored in TCRdb, this immuneACCESS dataset retains in-frame rearrangements with V and J assigned. A fraction of the clones does not appear; measured against another copy, unresolved V genes explain less than half of the discrepancy, and the remainder lacks a known reason. The sample records roughly 30,000 clones, around nine tenths of which are singletons. Around 33% of the sample belongs to the ten largest clones. Sample: CD4+ or CD8+ T cells sorted from blood, taken in a trial of the OX40 agonist ivuxolimab. The receptors originated from an adult with an advanced solid tumor such as melanoma, head and neck, liver or kidney cancer.

V gene TRBV9 combines with J gene TRBJ2-7; 10 positions agree with TRBD1. The germline V gene encodes CDR1 SGDLS and CDR2 YYNGEE. This CDR3 has 14 amino acids. V dropped 4 bases and J dropped 3; count of bases not matched to a gene: 4. The CDR3 DNA follows: TGTGCCAGCAGCTTCCGGGACAGGGGCTACGAGCAGTACTTC. Its translation: CASSFRDRGYEQYF.

V and J are TRBV27 and TRBJ2-2; no reliable D call. Germline V gene data show CDR1 as MNHEY and CDR2 as SMNVEV (reference sequence). Between the trimmed V and J ends, which lost 6 bases and 4 bases, there was a span of 9 bases. The CDR3 extends over 13 amino acids. CDR3: CASSPFGTGELFF. The CDR3, as DNA: TGTGCCAGCAGCCCCTTCGGCACCGGGGAGCTGTTTTTT.

V usage is TRBV10-3 and J usage is TRBJ1-5, with D hard to call. Germline CDR1 is ENHRY and CDR2 is SYGVKD. Trimming left V 4 bases short and J 2 bases short, with 12 bases between. The CDR3 length is 15 residues. CDR3 coding DNA: TGTGCCATCAGTGGGCCGAATGGTGGCAATCAGCCCCAGCATTTT. This translates into CAISGPNGGNQPQHF.

The V gene is TRBV28, the J gene TRBJ1-1; D might be TRBD1 (5 bases). V gave up 6 bases and J gave up 5 bases, with 19 bases separating them. Germline V gene lookup returns CDR1 MDHEN and CDR2 SYDVKM. The CDR3 runs to 15 residues. The CDR3 DNA sequence: TGTGCCAGCAGACTCCGGGGAGGGGCGACTACTGAAGCTTTCTTT. It encodes CASRLRGGATTEAFF.

J is TRBJ2-7 and V is TRBV14, with D perhaps matching TRBD1 (5 bases). Germline-derived CDR1 and CDR2 are SGHDN and FVKESK. The V gene lost 5 bases and the J gene lost 0 bases, with 8 bases spanning the gap. This CDR3 is 13 amino acids long. The CDR3 is CASSNGASYEQYF. In nucleotides, the CDR3 is TGTGCCAGCAGCAATGGGGCCTCCTACGAGCAGTACTTC.